This T cell receptor (beta chain) was identified during a study of T cells in Graves' hyperthyroidism and ophthalmopathy. Ophthalmopathy patients had moderate-to-severe active disease, CAS ≥3, NOSPECS ≥4, and disease duration under 3 months. Clinical symptoms, serum thyroxine, TRAb, thyroid ultrasound and orbital computed tomography informed diagnoses. Cells are PBMCs isolated from about 10 ml of fresh blood. RNA transcripts were the template for amplifying TCR beta CDR3 regions. When the TCR CDR3 underwent first-round RT-PCR, the HTBI primer set was used. TCRdb used MiXCR to reprocess the multiplex PCR reads, holding one entry per CDR3 protein. The sample lists roughly 290,000 distinct CDR3 sequences, approximately 15% occurring once. Germline trimming cut 1 base from V and 8 bases from J; bases unmatched to any gene: 8. From germline, CDR1 is SGHRS and CDR2 YFSETQ. The length of the CDR3 is 15 residues.

This clonotype was counted ten times or more. V usage is TRBV5-1 and J usage is TRBJ1-3, with 8 bases fitting TRBD1. The sequenced material came from blood. The receptor comes from a woman aged 60-75 years with Graves' ophthalmopathy. The CDR3 DNA sequence: TGCGCCAGCAGCTTGACAGGGGGACGGTTAGACACCATATATTTT. It is translated as CASSLTGGRLDTIYF. Together with reference TRBV5-1 and TRBJ1-3, the CDR3 gives the full variable domain: KAGVTQTPRYLIKTRGQQVTLSCSPISGHRSVSWYQQTPGQGLQFLFEYFSETQRNKGNFPGRFSGRQFSNSRSEMNVSTLELGDSALYLCASSLTGGRLDTIYFGEGSWLTVV.